This entry lists 32 T cell receptor beta chains sequenced from one sample in a study of T cells in Graves' hyperthyroidism and ophthalmopathy (dated by TCRdb to between 2019 and 2020). Library construction relied on multiplex PCR. The instrument given in TCRdb is Illumina HiSeq 2000. The TCR beta CDR3 regions were amplified from the RNA transcripts. A first-round RT-PCR of the TCR CDR3 used the HTBI primer set with the Qiagen OneStep RT-PCR kit. The public sequencing data were trimmed at Q25 with fastp and processed into clonotypes with MiXCR by TCRdb, which kept only in-frame beta chains. Rows merge per CDR3 protein into single entries with the most common DNA and genes. The sample contains over 300,000 distinct CDR3 sequences, approximately 15% of them found a single time. The ten largest clonotypes hold 11% of the sample. Sequenced material: blood. The receptors were sampled from a woman aged 55-70 years with Graves' hyperthyroidism.

This clonotype appeared many times. The rearrangement uses TRBV5-1 and TRBJ2-1; TRBD2 aligns across 9 bases. The V and J ends lost 0 bases and 7 bases, in that order; junction bases with no gene match: 8. Germline V gene data show CDR1 as SGHRS and CDR2 as YFSETQ. This CDR3 spans 16 amino acids. CDR3 in amino acids: CASSLDPAGGENEQFF. In DNA, the CDR3 is TGCGCCAGCAGCTTGGATCCAGCGGGAGGTGAGAATGAGCAGTTCTTC.

This clonotype was seen ten or more times. This chain links TRBV7-8 with TRBJ1-3; no definite D call. Per germline, CDR1 SGHVS and CDR2 FQNEAQ. The CDR3 covers 16 residues. The V end was cut by 2 bases, the J end by 0 bases, with 11 bases between. CDR3 nucleotide sequence: TGTGCCAGCAGCTTATGGGCAGTCGCCTCTGGAAACACCATATATTTT. This codes for CASSLWAVASGNTIYF.

This clonotype was picked up many times. The J gene is TRBJ2-7, the V gene TRBV7-6, with D tentatively TRBD2 (6 bases). V was pared by 5 bases and J by 0 bases, with 17 bases between. The CDR3 has 16 amino acids. Per the germline V gene, CDR1 is SGHVS and CDR2 is FNYEAQ. CDR3 DNA sequence: TGTGCCAGCAGCCCCGGGGGTGGGACTCTCTCCTACGAGCAGTACTTC. Protein product: CASSPGGGTLSYEQYF.

This clonotype was seen many times. The J gene is TRBJ2-7, the V gene TRBV5-1; D may correspond to TRBD1 or TRBD2 (6 bases each). Germline assignment: CDR1 SGHRS and CDR2 YFSETQ. There are 14 residues in the CDR3. Trimming removed 4 bases from V and 2 bases from J, with 13 bases in between. CDR3 protein: CASSEGGEAYEQYF. The CDR3 DNA reads TGCGCCAGCAGCGAGGGGGGAGAAGCCTACGAGCAGTACTTC.

This clonotype was seen only a few times. The chain carries TRBV12-5 and TRBJ1-1; D is unresolved. CDR1 is LGHNT and CDR2 is FRNRAP in the germline V gene. The CDR3 has 14 residues. V shed 4 bases and J shed 6 bases, with 15 bases lying between them. CDR3 in DNA: TGTGCTAGTGGTTCCTCTCCACAAATGGCTGAAGCTTTCTTT. Encoded protein: CASGSSPQMAEAFF. Full variable domain (remainder filled in from reference TRBV12-5 and TRBJ1-1): DARVTQTPRHKVTEMGQEVTMRCQPILGHNTVFWYRQTMMQGLELLAYFRNRAPLDDSGMPKDRFSAEMPDATLATLKIQPSEPRDSAVYFCASGSSPQMAEAFFGQGTRLTVV.

This clonotype was counted between two and nine times. The rearrangement uses TRBV11-2 and TRBJ2-7; perhaps TRBD2 as D (5 bases). Germline values: CDR1 SGHAT, CDR2 FQNNGV. The CDR3 sequence is 13 residues long. V gave up 4 bases and J gave up 6 bases, with 13 bases separating them. CDR3 residues: CASSSLGVGEQYF. The CDR3 nucleotides read TGTGCCAGCAGCTCACTAGGAGTGGGCGAGCAGTACTTC.

In this sample, this clonotype turned up many times. The chain recombines TRBV12-3 or TRBV12-4 with TRBJ2-1; maybe TRBD2 (6 bases). V was shortened by 7 bases and J by 9 bases, with 13 bases between the two germline ends. The CDR3 extends over 12 amino acids. The CDR3 nucleotides are TGTGCCAGCAAGGAGGGAGGCGGTGAGCAGTTCTTC. Encoded protein: CASKEGGGEQFF.

This clonotype was picked up many times. J is TRBJ1-2 and V is TRBV27, with D tentatively TRBD1 (6 bases). From germline, CDR1 is MNHEY and CDR2 SMNVEV (reference sequence). The CDR3 covers 14 residues. Trimming took off 8 bases at V and 2 bases at J, with 15 bases between the two ends. For the CDR3, the DNA is TGTGCCAGCCCTGGACAGCTCATGAACTATGGCTACACCTTC. This encodes CASPGQLMNYGYTF.

This clonotype was observed at least ten times. The chain carries TRBV20-1 and TRBJ1-3, with 7 bases aligning to TRBD1. This CDR3 is built from 17 residues. Germline CDR1 reads DFQATT; CDR2 reads SNEGSKA (reference sequence). Unmatched junction bases numbered 10, after V lost 1 base and J lost 1 base. The CDR3 DNA reads TGCAGTGCTAGAGGAAGTTGGGGGACAGAATCTGGAAACACCATATATTTT. Residues: CSARGSWGTESGNTIYF.

This rearrangement joins TRBV12-3 or TRBV12-4 to TRBJ1-1; TRBD1 agrees at 8 bases. V lost 4 bases, J lost 6 bases, and 7 bases stayed unmatched. The CDR3 sequence is 14 residues long. CDR3 nucleotides: TGTGCCAGCAGTTACAGGGGGGCCAGAGCTGAAGCTTTCTTT. Translated, it gives CASSYRGARAEAFF.

This clonotype was seen at least ten times. This sequence joins TRBV7-2 and TRBJ2-4; weak D call: TRBD2 (6 bases). The CDR3 is 16 residues long. Germline CDR1 reads SGHTA; CDR2 reads FQGNSA. Trimming took 3 bases from V and 8 from J, leaving 20 bases between them. This CDR3 is CASSLGGTGWKYIQYF. The DNA of the CDR3 is TGTGCCAGCAGCTTGGGGGGTACCGGGTGGAAATACATTCAGTACTTC.

This clonotype was seen repeatedly, ten times or more. The rearrangement links TRBV10-3 to TRBJ1-2; 9 nucleotides line up with TRBD1. The CDR3 sequence is 13 residues long. Germline V gene sequence: CDR1 ENHRY, CDR2 SYGVKD. V dropped 6 bases and J dropped 8; count of bases not matched to a gene: 7. CDR3 residues: CAIRKTGGDGYTF. The CDR3 coding sequence is TGTGCCATCAGGAAGACAGGGGGAGACGGCTACACCTTC.

The chain employs TRBV9 and TRBJ1-2; D is uncertain. Looked up from germline, CDR1 is SGDLS and CDR2 is YYNGEE. The CDR3 runs 15 residues. Trimming stripped 1 base from V and 3 bases from J, with 13 bases between. CDR3 bases: TGTGCCAGCAGCGTACGTGGGTGGGCCGACTATGGCTACACCTTC. Translated, it gives CASSVRGWADYGYTF.

This clonotype was seen more than once but under ten times. V gene TRBV7-9 combines with J gene TRBJ1-4; no definite D call. The germline V gene encodes CDR1 SEHNR and CDR2 FQNEAQ (reference sequence). This CDR3 contains 12 residues. The V and J ends lost 5 bases and 10 bases respectively, with 11 bases between them. The DNA of the CDR3 is TGTGCCAGCAGCCCGTCTTTGGGAAAACTGTTTTTT. Protein sequence: CASSPSLGKLFF. Together with reference TRBV7-9 and TRBJ1-4, the CDR3 gives the full variable domain: DTGVSQNPRHKITKRGQNVTFRCDPISEHNRLYWYRQTLGQGPEFLTYFQNEAQLEKSRLLSDRFSAERPKGSFSTLEIQRTEQGDSAMYLCASSPSLGKLFFGSGTQLSVL.

The chain couples TRBV13 to TRBJ2-2; D remains ambiguous. V gave up 8 bases and J gave up 4 bases, with 11 bases separating them. Germline V gene lookup returns CDR1 PRHDT and CDR2 FYEKMQ (reference sequence). This CDR3 spans 13 amino acids. CDR3 coding DNA: TGTGCCAGCGCCAGGTGGGGCACCGGGGAGCTGTTTTTT. This encodes CASARWGTGELFF. The whole variable domain, remainder taken from reference TRBV13 and TRBJ2-2, is AAGVIQSPRHLIKEKRETATLKCYPIPRHDTVYWYQQGPGQDPQFLISFYEKMQSDKGSIPDRFSAQQFSDYHSELNMSSLELGDSALYFCASARWGTGELFFGEGSRLTVL.

This clonotype was seen at least ten times. The chain joins TRBV11-3 to TRBJ2-1; possibly TRBD2 for D (6 bases). The V end lost 2 bases, the J end lost 10 bases, and 15 bases lay between the germline ends. The CDR3 consists of 14 residues. Germline CDR1 reads SGHNT; CDR2 reads YENEEA. The DNA of the CDR3 is TGTGCCAGCAGCTTAACCGGCGGGGCGAAGGAGCAGTTCTTC. Its translation: CASSLTGGAKEQFF.

At least ten counts were recorded for this clonotype. The DNA of the CDR3 is TGTGCCAGCAGGTCGGCACTCGAAGAGACCCAGTACTTC. It translates to CASRSALEETQYF. V gene TRBV6-2 or TRBV6-3 combines with J gene TRBJ2-5; unclear D gene. Germline CDR1 and CDR2: MNHEY and SVGEGT. This CDR3 is 13 amino acids long. Trimming left V 6 bases short and J 3 bases short, with 11 bases between.

With respect to this clonotype: A read error may be the cause here, since a much bigger clone is one base away. The genes are TRBV11-2 and TRBJ2-1, with TRBD2 matching over 12 bases. Germline lookup yields CDR1 SGHAT and CDR2 FQNNGV. CDR3 length equals 15 residues. The CDR3 sequence is CASNLESSGRAGRFF. Here the CDR3 DNA reads TGTGCCAGCAACTTAGAGTCTAGCGGGAGGGCGGGGCGGTTCTTC.

The J gene is TRBJ1-4, the V gene TRBV19; 7 positions match TRBD1. Germline-derived CDR1 and CDR2 are LNHDA and SQIVND (reference sequence). The trim removed 9 bases at V and 4 bases at J, leaving 8 bases unmatched. The CDR3 length is 14 residues. CDR3 loop: CASTKGADNEKLFF. CDR3 nucleotide sequence: TGTGCCAGCACAAAGGGGGCGGATAATGAAAAACTGTTTTTT.

The chain has TRBV3-1 and TRBJ2-1, with 9 positions matching TRBD1. V was clipped by 1 base and J by 4 bases; unmatched bases: 5. The germline V gene encodes CDR1 LGHDT and CDR2 YNNKEL (reference sequence). The CDR3 extends over 16 amino acids. This CDR3 is CASSQGGTGLYNEQFF. The CDR3 DNA reads TGTGCCAGCAGCCAAGGGGGGACAGGGTTATACAATGAGCAGTTCTTC.

At least ten counts were recorded for this clonotype. V and J are TRBV29-1 and TRBJ2-2; no clear D. This CDR3 spans 13 amino acids. Germline CDR1 reads SQVTM; CDR2 reads ANQGSEA. V lost 3 bases and J 3 bases, leaving 8 bases between the germline ends. CDR3 sequence reads: CSVDIHYTGELFF. As DNA, the CDR3 is TGCAGCGTTGACATCCATTACACCGGGGAGCTGTTTTTT.

Regarding this clonotype: A much bigger clone sits one base away, suggesting this may be a read error. This chain connects TRBV5-1 to TRBJ2-3, with TRBD2 identical over 12 bases. Per germline, CDR1 SGHRS and CDR2 YFSETQ. The length of the CDR3 is 16 residues. The CDR3 DNA reads as TGCTCCAGCAGCTTAGCGACTAGCGGGAGTATAGATACGCAGTATTTT. It translates to CSSSLATSGSIDTQYF.

This clonotype was found many times. This chain uses TRBV7-2 with TRBJ2-3; D unclear. Germline-derived CDR1 and CDR2 are SGHTA and FQGNSA. The CDR3 extends over 15 amino acids. V lost 6 bases to trimming and J lost 2 bases, with 15 bases between them. Here the CDR3 DNA reads TGTGCCAGCAGTCTTTTACGGGCATCCACAGATACGCAGTATTTT. The encoded protein is CASSLLRASTDTQYF. The variable domain in full, completed from reference TRBV7-2 and TRBJ2-3, reads GAGVSQSPSNKVTEKGKDVELRCDPISGHTALYWYRQSLGQGLEFLIYFQGNSAPDKSGLPSDRFSAERTGGSVSTLTIQRTQQEDSAVYLCASSLLRASTDTQYFGPGTRLTVL.

The chain uses TRBV20-1 and TRBJ2-7, with D unclear. This CDR3 spans 11 amino acids. Trimming pared 0 bases from V and 5 bases from J, leaving 5 bases between. CDR1 is DFQATT and CDR2 is SNEGSKA in the germline V gene (reference sequence). The CDR3 DNA follows: TGCAGTGCTAGAGAGGGCCACGAGCAGTACTTC. Amino acid sequence: CSAREGHEQYF.

This clonotype was detected a few times. V is TRBV19 and J is TRBJ2-1, with 10 nucleotides matching TRBD2. The CDR3 sequence is 15 residues long. The trim removed 0 bases at V and 10 bases at J, leaving 6 bases unmatched. CDR1 is LNHDA and CDR2 is SQIVND in the germline V gene (reference sequence). The CDR3 region has the DNA TGTGCCAGTAGTATAGATTACCTAGCGGGAGAGGAGCAGTTCTTC. Translated, it gives CASSIDYLAGEEQFF.

The gene calls are TRBV5-1 and TRBJ2-5; D uncertain. The CDR3 is 14 amino acids. Germline CDR1 is SGHRS and CDR2 is YFSETQ. Trimming removed 4 bases at V and 4 bases at J, with 14 bases between. The CDR3 reads CASSVSSWRETQYF. CDR3 nucleotides: TGCGCCAGCAGCGTCAGTAGTTGGCGAGAGACCCAGTACTTC.

This clonotype appeared a few times. The CDR3 DNA reads TGTGCCACCCGCCCGGACAGGGGGGCCCCAAAAGGAATAGACTACGAGCAGTACTTC. Its protein is CATRPDRGAPKGIDYEQYF. The rearrangement links TRBV10-3 to TRBJ2-7, with 10 nucleotides matching TRBD1. Germline V gives CDR1 ENHRY, CDR2 SYGVKD. The CDR3 length is 19 residues. Germline trimming cut 10 bases from V and 3 bases from J; bases unmatched to any gene: 24.

The CDR3 DNA reads as TGTGCCAGCAGCCCCCGCGGGGCGGGGGGAACTAGCGGGAGATACACCGGGGAGCTGTTTTTT. Amino acids: CASSPRGAGGTSGRYTGELFF. The chain has TRBV14 and TRBJ2-2; 11 bases are a match to TRBD2. The CDR3 contains 21 residues. Germline CDR1 and CDR2: SGHDN and FVKESK. V shed 4 bases, J shed 3 bases, and the junction held 19 bases outside the gene matches.

The chain carries TRBV5-1 and TRBJ1-4; D uncertain. V was pared by 0 bases and J by 3 bases, with 9 bases between. The CDR3 runs 15 residues. Looked up from germline, CDR1 is SGHRS and CDR2 is YFSETQ. The CDR3 loop reads CASSLAGRPNEKLFF. The CDR3, as DNA: TGCGCCAGCAGCTTGGCCGGTAGGCCTAATGAAAAACTGTTTTTT.

This clonotype was seen many times. The chain couples TRBV18 to TRBJ1-1, with 10 bases matching TRBD1. The V and J ends lost 4 bases and 6 bases, in that order; junction bases with no gene match: 2. Germline values: CDR1 KGHSH, CDR2 LQKENI. The CDR3 runs 13 residues. The DNA for the CDR3 is TGTGCCAGCTCACAGGACAGGGGGGCTGAAGCTTTCTTT. The encoded protein is CASSQDRGAEAFF.

This clonotype was found many times. V gene TRBV11-2 combines with J gene TRBJ2-1; D is unresolved. This CDR3 contains 11 residues. The V gene's germline CDR1 is SGHAT and CDR2 FQNNGV. The V and J ends lost 3 bases and 7 bases respectively, with 4 bases between them. The CDR3 loop is CASSFLNEQFF. The CDR3 DNA reads as TGTGCCAGCAGCTTTTTAAATGAGCAGTTCTTC.

The table lists this clonotype with many counts. The genes are TRBV6-2 or TRBV6-3 and TRBJ1-2; TRBD1 is a possible D gene (6 bases). CDR3 length: 15 amino acids. With 6 bases removed from V and 0 bases from J, the gap between germline ends came to 14 bases. Germline CDR1 is MNHEY and CDR2 is SVGEGT. CDR3 sequence reads: CASRDLDRTNYGYTF. Written as DNA, the CDR3 is TGTGCCAGCAGGGACCTCGACAGGACTAACTATGGCTACACCTTC.